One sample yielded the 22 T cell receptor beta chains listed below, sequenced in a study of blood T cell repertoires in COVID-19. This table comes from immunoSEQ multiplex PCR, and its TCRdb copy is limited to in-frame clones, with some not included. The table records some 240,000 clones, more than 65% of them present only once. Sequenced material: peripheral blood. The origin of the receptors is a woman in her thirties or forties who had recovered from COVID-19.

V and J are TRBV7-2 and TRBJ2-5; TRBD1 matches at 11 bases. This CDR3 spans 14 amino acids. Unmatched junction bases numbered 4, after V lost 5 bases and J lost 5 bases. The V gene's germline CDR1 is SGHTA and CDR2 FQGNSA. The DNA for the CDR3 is TGTGCCAGCAGCCTGGACAGGGGGCATGAGACCCAGTACTTC. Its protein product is CASSLDRGHETQYF.

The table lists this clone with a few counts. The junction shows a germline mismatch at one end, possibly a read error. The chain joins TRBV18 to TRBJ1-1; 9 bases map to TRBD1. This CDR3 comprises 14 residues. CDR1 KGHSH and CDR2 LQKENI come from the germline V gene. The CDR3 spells CASSPQGANTEAFF. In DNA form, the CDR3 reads TGTGCCAGCTCTCCACAGGGGGCCAACACTGAAGCTTTCTTT.

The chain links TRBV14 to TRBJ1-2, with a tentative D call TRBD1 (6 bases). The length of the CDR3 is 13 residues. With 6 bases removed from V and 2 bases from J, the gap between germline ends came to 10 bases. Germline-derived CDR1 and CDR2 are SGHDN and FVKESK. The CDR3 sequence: CASSPGENYGYTF. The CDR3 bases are TGTGCCAGCAGTCCAGGGGAGAACTATGGCTACACCTTC.

The CDR3 here is CASGLQDGTGGELQYF. The CDR3 nucleotides read TGTGCTAGTGGTTTGCAAGACGGGACAGGGGGCGAGCTGCAGTACTTC. The chain joins TRBV12-5 to TRBJ2-7; 12 bases align to TRBD1. This CDR3 is 16 amino acids long. The V segment lost 2 bases and the J segment 9 bases; nucleotides outside the gene matches: 11. CDR1 is LGHNT and CDR2 is FRNRAP in the germline V gene.

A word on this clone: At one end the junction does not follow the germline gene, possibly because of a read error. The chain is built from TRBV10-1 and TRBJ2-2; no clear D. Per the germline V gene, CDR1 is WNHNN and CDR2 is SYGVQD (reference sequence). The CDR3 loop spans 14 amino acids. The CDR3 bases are TGCGCCAGCAGCGAGTGGTACGGGACCGGGGAGCTGTTTTTT. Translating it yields CASSEWYGTGELFF.

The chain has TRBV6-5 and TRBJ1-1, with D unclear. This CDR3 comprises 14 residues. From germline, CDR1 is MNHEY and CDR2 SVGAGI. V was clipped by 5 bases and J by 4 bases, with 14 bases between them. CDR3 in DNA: TGTGCCAGCAGTAAAACGAGAGAGAGCACTGAAGCTTTCTTT. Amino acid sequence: CASSKTRESTEAFF.

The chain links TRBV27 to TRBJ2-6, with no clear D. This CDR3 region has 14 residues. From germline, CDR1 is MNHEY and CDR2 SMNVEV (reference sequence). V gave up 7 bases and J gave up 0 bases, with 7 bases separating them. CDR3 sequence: CASIFSSGANVLTF. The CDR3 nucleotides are TGTGCCAGCATCTTTAGCTCTGGGGCCAACGTCCTGACTTTC.

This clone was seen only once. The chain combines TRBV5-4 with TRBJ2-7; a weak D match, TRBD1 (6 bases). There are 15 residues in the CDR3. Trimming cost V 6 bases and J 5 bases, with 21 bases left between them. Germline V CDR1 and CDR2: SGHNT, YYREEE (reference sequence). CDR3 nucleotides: TGTGCCAGCACCTCTACCCAACAGGGAAGCAACGAGCAGTACTTC. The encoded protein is CASTSTQQGSNEQYF. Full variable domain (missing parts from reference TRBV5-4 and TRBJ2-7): ETGVTQSPTHLIKTRGQQVTLRCSSQSGHNTVSWYQQALGQGPQFIFQYYREEENGRGNFPPRFSGLQFPNYSSELNVNALELDDSALYLCASTSTQQGSNEQYFGPGTRLTVT.

The CDR3 DNA follows: TGTGCCAGCAGCTTCGGGACAGGGAAGGCAACTAATGAAAAACTGTTTTTT. As protein: CASSFGTGKATNEKLFF. The chain is built from TRBV7-2 and TRBJ1-4; 9 positions match TRBD1. J gave up 0 bases and V 3 bases, and 5 bases lay outside the gene matches. The germline V gene encodes CDR1 SGHTA and CDR2 FQGNSA. CDR3 length: 17 amino acids. The full variable domain, in which reference TRBV7-2 and TRBJ1-4 provide the parts outside the CDR3, is GAGVSQSPSNKVTEKGKDVELRCDPISGHTALYWYRQSLGQGLEFLIYFQGNSAPDKSGLPSDRFSAERTGGSVSTLTIQRTQQEDSAVYLCASSFGTGKATNEKLFFGSGTQLSVL.

The CDR3 region has the DNA TGTGCCAGCCGAAGGGCGGGGGGGCGGTACCAAGAGACCCAGTACTTC. This gives the protein CASRRAGGRYQETQYF. The chain employs TRBV5-4 and TRBJ2-5, with 9 bases fitting TRBD2. The CDR3 is 16 amino acids. Trimming removed 7 bases from V and 0 bases from J; junction bases left unmatched: 10. The germline V gene has CDR1 SGHNT and CDR2 YYREEE (reference sequence).

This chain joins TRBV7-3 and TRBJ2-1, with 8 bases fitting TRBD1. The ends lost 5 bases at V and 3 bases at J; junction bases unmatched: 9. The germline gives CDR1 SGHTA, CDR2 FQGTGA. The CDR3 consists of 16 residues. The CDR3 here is CASSASGGKGYNEQFF. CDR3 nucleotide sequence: TGTGCCAGCAGCGCCTCAGGGGGCAAGGGCTACAATGAGCAGTTCTTC.

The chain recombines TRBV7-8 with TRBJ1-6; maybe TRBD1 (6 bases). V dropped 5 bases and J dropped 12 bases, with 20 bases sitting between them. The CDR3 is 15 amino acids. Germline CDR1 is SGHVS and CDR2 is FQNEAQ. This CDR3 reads CASSPDSSSNRPLHF. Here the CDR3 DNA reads TGTGCCAGCAGCCCGGACAGCTCTAGTAATAGACCCCTCCACTTT.

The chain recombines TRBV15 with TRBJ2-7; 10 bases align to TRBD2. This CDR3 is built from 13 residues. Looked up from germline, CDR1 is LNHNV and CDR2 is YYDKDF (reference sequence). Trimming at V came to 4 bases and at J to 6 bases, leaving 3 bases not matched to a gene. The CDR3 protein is CATSIASGGEQYF. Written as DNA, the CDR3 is TGTGCCACCAGCATCGCTAGCGGGGGCGAGCAGTACTTC.

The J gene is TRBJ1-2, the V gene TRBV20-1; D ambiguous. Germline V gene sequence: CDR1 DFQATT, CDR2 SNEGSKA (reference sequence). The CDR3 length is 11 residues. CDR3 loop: CSADRGYGYTF. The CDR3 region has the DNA TGCAGCGCCGACCGAGGTTATGGCTACACCTTC.

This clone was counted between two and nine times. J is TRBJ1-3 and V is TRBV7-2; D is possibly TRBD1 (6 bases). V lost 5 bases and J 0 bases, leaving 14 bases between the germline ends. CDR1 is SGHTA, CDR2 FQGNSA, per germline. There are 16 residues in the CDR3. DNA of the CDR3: TGTGCCAGCAGCCGTGGGGGGGCCAACTCTGGAAACACCATATATTTT. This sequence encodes CASSRGGANSGNTIYF.

The CDR3 loop reads CASSLGQGPLNTGELFF. In DNA, the CDR3 is TGCGCCAGCAGCTTGGGACAGGGCCCCTTAAACACCGGGGAGCTGTTTTTT. The chain has TRBV5-1 and TRBJ2-2, with 7 nucleotides matching TRBD1. V was clipped by 0 bases and J by 2 bases; unmatched bases: 7. CDR3 length: 17 residues. The germline gives CDR1 SGHRS, CDR2 YFSETQ.

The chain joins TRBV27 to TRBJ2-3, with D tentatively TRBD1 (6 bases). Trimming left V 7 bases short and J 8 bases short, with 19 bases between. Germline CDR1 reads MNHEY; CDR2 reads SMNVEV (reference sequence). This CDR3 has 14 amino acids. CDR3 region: CASMSPAPQGTQYF. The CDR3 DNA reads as TGTGCCAGCATGTCTCCGGCCCCACAGGGTACGCAGTATTTT.

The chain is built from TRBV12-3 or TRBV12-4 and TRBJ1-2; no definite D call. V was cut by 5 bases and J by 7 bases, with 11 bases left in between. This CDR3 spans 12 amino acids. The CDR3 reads CASSPQRLGYTF. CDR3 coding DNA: TGTGCCAGCAGTCCCCAGCGTCTTGGCTACACCTTC.

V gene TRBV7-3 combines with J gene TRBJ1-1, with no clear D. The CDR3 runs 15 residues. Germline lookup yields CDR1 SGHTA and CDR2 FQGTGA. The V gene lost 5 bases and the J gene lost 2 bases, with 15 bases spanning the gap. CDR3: CASSLVPGGNTEAFF. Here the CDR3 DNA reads TGTGCCAGCAGCCTTGTCCCGGGAGGCAACACTGAAGCTTTCTTT.

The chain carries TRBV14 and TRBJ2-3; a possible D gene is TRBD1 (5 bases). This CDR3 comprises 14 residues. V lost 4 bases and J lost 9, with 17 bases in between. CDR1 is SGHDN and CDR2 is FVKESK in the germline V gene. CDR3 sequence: CASSPTQVLKTQYF. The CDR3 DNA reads TGTGCCAGCAGCCCCACACAGGTTTTGAAAACGCAGTATTTT. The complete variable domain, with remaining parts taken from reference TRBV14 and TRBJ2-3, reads EAGVTQFPSHSVIEKGQTVTLRCDPISGHDNLYWYRRVMGKEIKFLLHFVKESKQDESGMPNNRFLAERTGGTYSTLKVQPAELEDSGVYFCASSPTQVLKTQYFGPGTRLTVL.

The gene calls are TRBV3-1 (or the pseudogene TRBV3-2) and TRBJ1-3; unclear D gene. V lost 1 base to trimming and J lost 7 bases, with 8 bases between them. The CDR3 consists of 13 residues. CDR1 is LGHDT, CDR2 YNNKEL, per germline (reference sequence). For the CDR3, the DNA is TGTGCCAGCAGCCAAGCCCGAGGGAACACCATATATTTT. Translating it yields CASSQARGNTIYF.

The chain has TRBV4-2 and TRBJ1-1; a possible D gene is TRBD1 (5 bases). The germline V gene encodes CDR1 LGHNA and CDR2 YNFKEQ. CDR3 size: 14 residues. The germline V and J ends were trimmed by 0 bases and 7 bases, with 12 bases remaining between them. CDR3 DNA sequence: TGTGCCAGCAGCCAAGACGTTGGGGGACTTGAAGCTTTCTTT. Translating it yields CASSQDVGGLEAFF.